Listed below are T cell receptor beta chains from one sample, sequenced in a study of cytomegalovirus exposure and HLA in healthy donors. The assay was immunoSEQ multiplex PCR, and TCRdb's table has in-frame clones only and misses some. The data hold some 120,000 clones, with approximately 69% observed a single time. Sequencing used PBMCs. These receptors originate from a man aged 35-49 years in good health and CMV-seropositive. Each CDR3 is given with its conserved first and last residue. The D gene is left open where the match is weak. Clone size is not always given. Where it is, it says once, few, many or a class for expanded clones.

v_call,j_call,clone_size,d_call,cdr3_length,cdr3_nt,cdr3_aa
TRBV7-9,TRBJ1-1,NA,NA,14,TGTGCCAGCAGCCTAGGACAGATGAACACTGAAGCTTTCTTT,CASSLGQMNTEAFF
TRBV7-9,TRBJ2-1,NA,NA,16,TGTGCCAGCAGCTTAGATTTCTCGAGCTCCTACAATGAGCAGTTCTTC,CASSLDFSSSYNEQFF
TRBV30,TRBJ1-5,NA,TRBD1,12,TGTGCCTGGAGTGACTGGACAGGGTCCCAGCATTTT,CAWSDWTGSQHF
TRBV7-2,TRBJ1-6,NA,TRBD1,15,TGTGCCAGCAACTCCTTGGGACAGGGCCAATCACCCCTCCACTTT,CASNSLGQGQSPLHF
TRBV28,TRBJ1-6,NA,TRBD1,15,TGTGCCAGCACCCTGGACAGGGGGCGGACCGGGGCCCTCCACTTT,CASTLDRGRTGALHF
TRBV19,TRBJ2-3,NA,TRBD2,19,TGTGCCAGTAGTATCCGACTAGCGGGAGAGTGGGCTAGCACAGATACGCAGTATTTT,CASSIRLAGEWASTDTQYF
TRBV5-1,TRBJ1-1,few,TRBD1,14,TGCGCCAGCAGCTTTGGGGACAGTTCAGAAAAAGCTTTCTTT,CASSFGDSSEKAFF
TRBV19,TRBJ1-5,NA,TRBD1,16,TGTGCCAGTAGGAGGGGACAGGGTTATAGCAATCAGCCCCAGCATTTT,CASRRGQGYSNQPQHF
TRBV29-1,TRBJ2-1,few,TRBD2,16,TGCAGCGTTGGGGGACTAGCCCACCTAACCTACAATGAGCAGTTCTTC,CSVGGLAHLTYNEQFF
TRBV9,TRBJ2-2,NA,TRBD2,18,TGTGCCAGCAGCGTAGGGCAGCTGGGACTAGGGAACACCGGGGAGCTGTTTTTT,CASSVGQLGLGNTGELFF
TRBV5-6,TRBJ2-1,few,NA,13,TGTGCCAGCAGCCGGCCCACTAGTCCTGAGCAGTTCTTC,CASSRPTSPEQFF
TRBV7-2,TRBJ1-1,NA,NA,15,TGTGCCAGCAGCTTGGGCAGGGCCATGAACACTGAAGCTTTCTTT,CASSLGRAMNTEAFF
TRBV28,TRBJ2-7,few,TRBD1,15,TGTGCCAGCAGTGTGTTAGGGGACAGCTCCTACGAGCAGTACTTC,CASSVLGDSSYEQYF
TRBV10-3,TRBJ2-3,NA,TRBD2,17,TGTGCCATCAGGGGATTGACTAGCGGGATCGTCACAGATACGCAGTATTTT,CAIRGLTSGIVTDTQYF
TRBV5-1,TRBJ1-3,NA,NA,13,TGCGCCAGCGCACAGACCTCTGGAAACACCATATATTTT,CASAQTSGNTIYF
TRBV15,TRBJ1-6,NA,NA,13,TGTGCCACCAGCAGTCCTAACGGGACACCCCTCCACTTT,CATSSPNGTPLHF
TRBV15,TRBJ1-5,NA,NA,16,TGTGCCACCAGCCCCTACCGGGGTGTCAGCAATCAGCCCCAGCATTTT,CATSPYRGVSNQPQHF
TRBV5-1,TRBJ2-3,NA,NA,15,TGCGCCAGCAGCCCGACAGAGCAGGCCCCAGATACGCAGTATTTT,CASSPTEQAPDTQYF
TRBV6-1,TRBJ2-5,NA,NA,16,TGTGCCAGCAGTGTTAAACAGGGTTGGGTGGGAGAGACCCAGTACTTC,CASSVKQGWVGETQYF